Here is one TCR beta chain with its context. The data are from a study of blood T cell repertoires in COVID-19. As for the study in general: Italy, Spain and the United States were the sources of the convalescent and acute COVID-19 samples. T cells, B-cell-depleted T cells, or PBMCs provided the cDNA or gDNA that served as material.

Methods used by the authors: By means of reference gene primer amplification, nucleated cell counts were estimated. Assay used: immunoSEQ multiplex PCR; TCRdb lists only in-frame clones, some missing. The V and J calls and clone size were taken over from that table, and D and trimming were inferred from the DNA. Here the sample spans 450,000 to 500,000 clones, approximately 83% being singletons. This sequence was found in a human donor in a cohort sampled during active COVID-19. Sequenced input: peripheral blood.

The CDR3 DNA follows: TGTGCCAGCAGTTACCCCGAACTAGGGACTAGCGGGTTCGAGCAGTACTTC. Encoded protein: CASSYPELGTSGFEQYF. This chain connects TRBV6-2 or TRBV6-3 to TRBJ2-7; the match to TRBD2 covers 12 bases. With 2 bases clipped from V and 6 bases from J, the junction kept 11 bases outside the gene matches. The CDR3 covers 17 residues. CDR1 and CDR2 (germline): MNHEY, SVGEGT.